This T cell receptor (beta chain) was retrieved from a study of blood T cells in healthy people across ages. CDR3 size: 14 residues. V lost 4 bases and J 1 base, leaving 7 bases between the germline ends. The germline V gene has CDR1 SGHVS and CDR2 FNYEAQ. This clonotype was seen a handful of times. Combining a sample-barcoded 5' primer with a J-beta primer mix, a second PCR ran for about 7 to 11 cycles. TCRdb called the 5' RACE reads again in MiXCR, with one record for every CDR3 protein. The table includes some 710,000 distinct CDR3 sequences, about half detected once. The clonotype was recovered from a man aged 80 or over in good health. The source material was blood. The chain recombines TRBV7-6 with TRBJ2-2; D uncertain. For the CDR3, the DNA is TGTGCCAGCAGCTCCTCCCAGAACACCGGGGAGCTGTTTTTT. This codes for CASSSSQNTGELFF.